The 23 T cell receptor beta chains reported below all come from one sample, sequenced in a study of shared clonotypes between healthy human individuals. Assay used: immunoSEQ multiplex PCR; TCRdb lists only in-frame clones, some missing. The sample carries 1,400,000 or so clones, about 98.5% recorded once. The sample consisted of naive CD4+ T cells sorted from blood. This sample's subset: CD45RA+ positively selected. The receptors were sampled from a man in his thirties or forties in good health.

This sequence joins TRBV29-1 and TRBJ2-3, with TRBD1 matching over 9 bases. Germline CDR1 and CDR2: SQVTM and ANQGSEA. The CDR3 runs to 12 residues. After removal of 7 bases from V and 4 bases from J, the junction contained 3 bases not matched to a gene. The CDR3 protein is CSAGTGSDTQYF. CDR3 DNA sequence: TGCAGCGCCGGGACAGGGTCAGATACGCAGTATTTT.

The chain employs TRBV5-1 and TRBJ2-1, with TRBD2 identical over 11 bases. The CDR3 runs to 15 residues. J gave up 7 bases and V 3 bases, and 6 bases lay outside the gene matches. CDR1 and CDR2 from the germline V gene are SGHRS and YFSETQ. CDR3 DNA sequence: TGCGCCAGCAGCTCGACTAGCGGGACGAGGAATGAGCAGTTCTTC. Protein: CASSSTSGTRNEQFF.

This chain joins TRBV7-2 and TRBJ1-1, with TRBD1 identical over 9 bases. The CDR3 extends over 16 amino acids. Trimming took 0 bases from V and 0 from J; bases not matched to a gene: 2. Germline V gene data show CDR1 as SGHTA and CDR2 as FQGNSA. DNA for the CDR3: TGTGCCAGCAGCTTAGCCCGGGACAGGGTGAACACTGAAGCTTTCTTT. This sequence encodes CASSLARDRVNTEAFF.

The chain is built from TRBV5-4 and TRBJ2-7; TRBD2 matches 7 bases. The CDR3 has 14 residues. V lost 7 bases to trimming and J lost 3 bases; unmatched junction nucleotides: 10. Germline V gene lookup returns CDR1 SGHNT and CDR2 YYREEE (reference sequence). This CDR3 is CASGERRGNYEQYF. Here the CDR3 DNA reads TGTGCCAGCGGAGAAAGGCGGGGGAACTACGAGCAGTACTTC.

The rearrangement links TRBV28 to TRBJ2-2; D may be TRBD1 or TRBD2 (5 bases each). Deletions cut 6 bases from V and 4 bases from J, with 18 bases between. The V gene's germline CDR1 is MDHEN and CDR2 SYDVKM. The CDR3 runs 16 residues. The CDR3 protein is CASRSRGVPPTGELFF. CDR3 nucleotide sequence: TGTGCCAGCAGGAGTCGAGGGGTACCGCCCACCGGGGAGCTGTTTTTT.

V usage is TRBV5-1 and J usage is TRBJ2-1; 8 bases match TRBD2. The CDR3 totals 13 residues. With 1 base clipped from V and 9 bases from J, the junction kept 3 bases outside the gene matches. Per the germline V gene, CDR1 is SGHRS and CDR2 is YFSETQ. This CDR3 reads CASSLSGGLEQFF. CDR3 sequence (DNA): TGCGCCAGCAGCTTGAGCGGGGGCCTTGAGCAGTTCTTC. Full variable domain (rest looked up from reference TRBV5-1 and TRBJ2-1): KAGVTQTPRYLIKTRGQQVTLSCSPISGHRSVSWYQQTPGQGLQFLFEYFSETQRNKGNFPGRFSGRQFSNSRSEMNVSTLELGDSALYLCASSLSGGLEQFFGPGTRLTVL.

The V gene is TRBV29-1, the J gene TRBJ2-7, with D perhaps TRBD1 (5 bases). Per germline, CDR1 SQVTM and CDR2 ANQGSEA. V lost 4 bases and J lost 2, with 12 bases in between. CDR3 length: 13 residues. The CDR3 reads CSVAREGAYEQYF. The CDR3 DNA is TGCAGCGTTGCCAGGGAAGGGGCCTACGAGCAGTACTTC.

The rearrangement joins TRBV29-1 to TRBJ2-4, with TRBD2 as a possible D gene (5 bases). V shed 6 bases and J shed 6 bases, with 12 bases lying between them. Germline CDR1 reads SQVTM; CDR2 reads ANQGSEA. The CDR3 has 12 amino acids. The CDR3 spells CSVGVLGNIQYF. DNA for the CDR3: TGCAGCGTCGGGGTCCTGGGAAACATTCAGTACTTC.

Here the CDR3 DNA reads TGTGCCAGCAGTGTTAACAGGGGGCCCGGGAACACTGAAGCTTTCTTT. Encoded protein: CASSVNRGPGNTEAFF. J is TRBJ1-1 and V is TRBV27; 9 nucleotides agree with TRBD1. Germline V gene lookup returns CDR1 MNHEY and CDR2 SMNVEV (reference sequence). The CDR3 runs to 16 residues. V was pared by 5 bases and J by 1 base, with 8 bases of the junction left unmatched.

The V call is TRBV5-6, the J call TRBJ2-3; D is uncertain. This CDR3 spans 15 amino acids. V shed 2 bases and J shed 3 bases, with 13 bases lying between them. Germline lookup yields CDR1 SGHDT and CDR2 YYEEEE. In DNA form, the CDR3 reads TGTGCCAGCAGCTTAAAGAGTCGATTTACAGATACGCAGTATTTT. Protein sequence: CASSLKSRFTDTQYF. Variable domain in full (rest from reference TRBV5-6 and TRBJ2-3): DAGVTQSPTHLIKTRGQQVTLRCSPKSGHDTVSWYQQALGQGPQFIFQYYEEEERQRGNFPDRFSGHQFPNYSSELNVNALLLGDSALYLCASSLKSRFTDTQYFGPGTRLTVL.

This chain links TRBV19 with TRBJ2-1; D not certain. CDR3 size: 13 residues. The germline V gene encodes CDR1 LNHDA and CDR2 SQIVND (reference sequence). The V gene lost 0 bases and the J gene lost 8 bases, with 8 bases spanning the gap. The CDR3: CASSIEGGYEQFF. CDR3 in DNA: TGTGCCAGTAGTATAGAGGGTGGCTATGAGCAGTTCTTC.

The gene calls are TRBV9 and TRBJ2-5, with 8 bases lining up with TRBD1. Germline loops: CDR1 SGDLS, CDR2 YYNGEE. J lost 4 bases, V lost 0 bases, and 11 bases had no gene match. The CDR3 covers 17 residues. CDR3 DNA sequence: TGTGCCAGCAGCGTAGGGGACAGGCTCGTGTCAGGAGAGACCCAGTACTTC. Protein product: CASSVGDRLVSGETQYF.

This chain links TRBV5-1 with TRBJ2-7; 8 nucleotides match TRBD1. V lost 4 bases to trimming and J lost 6 bases; unmatched junction nucleotides: 9. The CDR3 spans 14 residues. Germline loops: CDR1 SGHRS, CDR2 YFSETQ. The CDR3 reads CASSKDRERFEQYF. In nucleotides, the CDR3 is TGCGCCAGCAGCAAGGACAGGGAAAGATTCGAGCAGTACTTC.

V gene TRBV2 combines with J gene TRBJ1-2; 12 bases fit TRBD1. There are 13 residues in the CDR3. V lost 9 bases and J lost 7; bases outside the gene matches: 6. Germline assignment: CDR1 SNHLY and CDR2 FYNNEI. The DNA for the CDR3 is TGTGCCAGACAGGGACAGGGGGCCGGTGGCTACACCTTC. Translation: CARQGQGAGGYTF. Together with reference TRBV2 and TRBJ1-2, the CDR3 gives the full variable domain: EPEVTQTPSHQVTQMGQEVILRCVPISNHLYFYWYRQILGQKVEFLVSFYNNEISEKSEIFDDQFSVERPDGSNFTLKIRSTKLEDSAMYFCARQGQGAGGYTFGSGTRLTVV.

The DNA for the CDR3 is TGTGCCAGTAGTTCGAGGACAGAGATTGTCGATGGCTACACCTTC. Translating it yields CASSSRTEIVDGYTF. J is TRBJ1-2 and V is TRBV19; tentatively, D is TRBD1 (6 bases). Trimming removed 5 bases at V and 6 bases at J, with 19 bases between. This CDR3 has 15 amino acids. Germline CDR1 and CDR2: LNHDA and SQIVND (reference sequence). Variable domain in full (rest from reference TRBV19 and TRBJ1-2): DGGITQSPKYLFRKEGQNVTLSCEQNLNHDAMYWYRQDPGQGLRLIYYSQIVNDFQKGDIAEGYSVSREKKESFPLTVTSAQKNPTAFYLCASSSRTEIVDGYTFGSGTRLTVV.

This chain connects TRBV6-5 to TRBJ2-1; maybe TRBD2 (6 bases). This CDR3 has 15 residues. Per the germline V gene, CDR1 is MNHEY and CDR2 is SVGAGI. Deletions cut 6 bases from V and 1 base from J, with 13 bases between. In DNA, the CDR3 is TGTGCCAGCAGCCGGAGGGCCGGTTCCTACAATGAGCAGTTCTTC. Amino acids: CASSRRAGSYNEQFF.

Only one count was recorded for this clone. V and J are TRBV7-9 and TRBJ1-5, with D hard to call. This CDR3 has 15 residues. V was pared by 4 bases and J by 3 bases, with 13 bases between. CDR1 and CDR2 (germline): SEHNR, FQNEAQ (reference sequence). CDR3 loop: CASSSTSLSNQPQHF. DNA of the CDR3: TGTGCCAGCAGCTCTACGTCCCTTTCCAATCAGCCCCAGCATTTT.

The chain couples TRBV6-5 to TRBJ1-1; 7 bases line up with TRBD1. The length of the CDR3 is 15 residues. V lost 0 bases, J lost 4 bases, and 5 bases stayed unmatched. CDR1 and CDR2 (germline): MNHEY, SVGAGI. The DNA for the CDR3 is TGTGCCAGCAGTTACTCGACAGGGTTAGGCACTGAAGCTTTCTTT. As protein: CASSYSTGLGTEAFF.

The sample holds one count of this clone. The chain combines TRBV6-1 with TRBJ2-1; D might be TRBD1 (6 bases). V lost 3 bases to trimming and J lost 5 bases, with 8 bases between them. This CDR3 is 13 amino acids long. CDR1 is MNHNS and CDR2 is SASEGT in the germline V gene. CDR3 nucleotide sequence: TGTGCCAGCAGTGATGGACAGAACAATGAGCAGTTCTTC. This gives the protein CASSDGQNNEQFF.

The rearrangement links TRBV25-1 to TRBJ2-2; D is unclear. The CDR3 is 14 residues long. V was clipped by 3 bases and J by 1 base, with 6 bases between them. From germline, CDR1 is MGHDK and CDR2 SYGVNS. The CDR3 protein is CASSETKNTGELFF. The CDR3 DNA reads TGTGCCAGCAGTGAGACCAAGAACACCGGGGAGCTGTTTTTT. The whole variable domain, remainder taken from reference TRBV25-1 and TRBJ2-2, is EADIYQTPRYLVIGTGKKITLECSQTMGHDKMYWYQQDPGMELHLIHYSYGVNSTEKGDLSSESTVSRIRTEHFPLTLESARPSHTSQYLCASSETKNTGELFFGEGSRLTVL.

On this clone: Other nucleotide sequences in the sample specify the same CDR3. The chain carries TRBV7-9 and TRBJ2-5; no firm D call. This CDR3 spans 12 amino acids. Per germline, CDR1 SEHNR and CDR2 FQNEAQ (reference sequence). The V end was cut by 2 bases, the J end by 5 bases, with 6 bases between. In DNA form, the CDR3 reads TGTGCCAGCAGCTTATTGGTGGAGACCCAGTACTTC. It is translated as CASSLLVETQYF.

The genes are TRBV19 and TRBJ2-1; D perhaps matches TRBD1 (8 bases). This CDR3 spans 20 amino acids. The germline CDR1 and CDR2 sequences are LNHDA and SQIVND (reference sequence). V lost 3 bases and J 1 base, leaving 25 bases between the germline ends. CDR3 in DNA: TGTGCCAGTAGTATTCGAGGACAGGGAGGGCCGGGGGGATCCTACAATGAGCAGTTCTTC. This codes for CASSIRGQGGPGGSYNEQFF.

The rearrangement uses TRBV15 and TRBJ2-7; 16 bases line up with TRBD2. The CDR3 runs to 20 residues. V lost 1 base and J lost 4; bases outside the gene matches: 13. Germline-derived CDR1 and CDR2 are LNHNV and YYDKDF (reference sequence). CDR3: CATSRGLYPGTSGRAYEQYF. The CDR3, as DNA: TGTGCCACCAGCAGAGGTCTCTACCCCGGGACTAGCGGGAGGGCGTACGAGCAGTACTTC.